This T cell receptor beta chain stems from a study of blood T cell repertoires in COVID-19. On the study more broadly: The United States, Italy and Spain supplied acute and convalescent COVID-19 samples. Sources were T cells, B-cell-depleted T cells, or PBMCs; the material itself was cDNA or gDNA.

The CDR3 extends over 16 amino acids. The trim removed 1 base at V and 1 base at J, leaving 6 bases unmatched. Germline lookup yields CDR1 KGHSH and CDR2 LQKENI. As handled by the study authors: Amplification of reference gene primers provided the estimated nucleated cell counts. Assay used: immunoSEQ multiplex PCR; TCRdb lists only in-frame clones, some missing. D and trimming come from the DNA, and the V and J calls and clone size come from that table. The sample consists of approximately 35,000 clones, 65% to 90% of them appearing once. The V and J genes are TRBV18 and TRBJ2-7; 8 bases line up with TRBD2. This receptor was identified in a man aged 55 to 70 with active COVID-19. The sample comprised peripheral blood. CDR3 sequence reads: CASSPHSGGTSYEQYF. DNA for the CDR3: TGTGCCAGCTCACCACATTCGGGGGGGACTTCCTACGAGCAGTACTTC.